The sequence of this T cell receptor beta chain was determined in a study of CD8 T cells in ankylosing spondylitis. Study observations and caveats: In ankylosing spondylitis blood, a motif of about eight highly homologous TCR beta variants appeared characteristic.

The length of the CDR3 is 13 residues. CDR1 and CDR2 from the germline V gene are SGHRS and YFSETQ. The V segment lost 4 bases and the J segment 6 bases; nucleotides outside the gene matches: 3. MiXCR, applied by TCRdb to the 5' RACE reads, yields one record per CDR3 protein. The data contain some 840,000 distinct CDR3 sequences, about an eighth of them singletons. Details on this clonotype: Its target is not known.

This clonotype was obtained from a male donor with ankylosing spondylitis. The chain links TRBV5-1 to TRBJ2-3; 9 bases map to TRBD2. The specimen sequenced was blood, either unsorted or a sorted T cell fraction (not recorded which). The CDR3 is CASSAGGHDTQYF. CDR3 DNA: TGCGCCAGCAGCGCGGGAGGGCACGATACGCAGTATTTT.